This TCR beta chain was recovered during a study of cytomegalovirus exposure and HLA in healthy donors. The PCR was carried out with 60 Vbeta primers and 13 Jbeta primers. Clones were read by immunoSEQ multiplex PCR, and TCRdb kept only the in-frame ones, dropping some. Among about 230,000 clones listed, about 84% were seen once. The study, taken as a whole, reports: Sequences of the TCR beta chain were said to predict the HLA-A and HLA-B alleles of most subjects accurately. Apart from CMV serostatus, no immune exposure information was available.

The CDR3 spans 15 residues. CDR1 SNHLY and CDR2 FYNNEI come from the germline V gene. Trimming pared 4 bases from V and 4 bases from J, leaving 15 bases between. Points on this clone: Its cognate antigen is unknown.

This sequence was found in a human donor in good health. This chain links TRBV2 with TRBJ2-3; a possible D gene is TRBD2 (6 bases). Material: PBMCs. The CDR3 nucleotides read TGTGCCAGCAGTGGGGGACGGCGGGGCGCAGATACGCAGTATTTT. As protein: CASSGGRRGADTQYF.